This TCR beta chain was obtained from a study of T cell responses to AZD1222 COVID-19 vaccine. General study results and limits: Spike-specific TCR breadth and depth both grew after two AZD1222 doses. Donors were mostly white British, more females; clonal diversity possibly underestimated. Vaccine-associated CD4 TCRs spanned spike, dominant at 160-218 and 743-854.

Germline V gene sequence: CDR1 MNHEY, CDR2 SVGAGI. Trimming left V 5 bases short and J 6 bases short, with 16 bases between. The CDR3 contains 14 residues. Second doses at about 4 or about 12 weeks were pooled. The protocol was immunoSEQ multiplex PCR, while the TCRdb copy is restricted to in-frame clones and leaves out a portion. The sample records under 150,000 clones, 89% being singletons. Worth noting for this clone: Its antigen is as yet unknown.

The source was peripheral blood, collected 28 days after the second AZD1222 dose. The chain recombines TRBV6-5 with TRBJ1-1, with a possible D match to TRBD1 (5 bases). This TCR came from an adult who received the AZD1222 COVID-19 vaccine. Here the CDR3 reads CASSLLPPGAEAFF. The CDR3 nucleotides read TGTGCCAGCAGTCTGCTTCCTCCGGGGGCTGAAGCTTTCTTT.